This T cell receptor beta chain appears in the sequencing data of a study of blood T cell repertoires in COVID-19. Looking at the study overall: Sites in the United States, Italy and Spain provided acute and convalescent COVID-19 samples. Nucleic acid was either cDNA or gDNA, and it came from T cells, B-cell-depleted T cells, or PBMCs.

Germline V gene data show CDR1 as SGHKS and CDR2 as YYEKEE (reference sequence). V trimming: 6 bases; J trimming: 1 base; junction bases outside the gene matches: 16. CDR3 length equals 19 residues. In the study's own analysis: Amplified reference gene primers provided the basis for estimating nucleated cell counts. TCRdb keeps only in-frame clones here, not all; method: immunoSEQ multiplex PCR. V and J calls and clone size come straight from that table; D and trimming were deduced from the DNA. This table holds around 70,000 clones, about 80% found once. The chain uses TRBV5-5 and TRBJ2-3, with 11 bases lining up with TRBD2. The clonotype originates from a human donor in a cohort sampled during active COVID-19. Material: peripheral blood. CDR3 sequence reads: CASISHTSGSRGRTDTQYF. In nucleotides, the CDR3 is TGTGCCAGCATTTCCCACACTAGCGGGAGCCGGGGGCGCACAGATACGCAGTATTTT.